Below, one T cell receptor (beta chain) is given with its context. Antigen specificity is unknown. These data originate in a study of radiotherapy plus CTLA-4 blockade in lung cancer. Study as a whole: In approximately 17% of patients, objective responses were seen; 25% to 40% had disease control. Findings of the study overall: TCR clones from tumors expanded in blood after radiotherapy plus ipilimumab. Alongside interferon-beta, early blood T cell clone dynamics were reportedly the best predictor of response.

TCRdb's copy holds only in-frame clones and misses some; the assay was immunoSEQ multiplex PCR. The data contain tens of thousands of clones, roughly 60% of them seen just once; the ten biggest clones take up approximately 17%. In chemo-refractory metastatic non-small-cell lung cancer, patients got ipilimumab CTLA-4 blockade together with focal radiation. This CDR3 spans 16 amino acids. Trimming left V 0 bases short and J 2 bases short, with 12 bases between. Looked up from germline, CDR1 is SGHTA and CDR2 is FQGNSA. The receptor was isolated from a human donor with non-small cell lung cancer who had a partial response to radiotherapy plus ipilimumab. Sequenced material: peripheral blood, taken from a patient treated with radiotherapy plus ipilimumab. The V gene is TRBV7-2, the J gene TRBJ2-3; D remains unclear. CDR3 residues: CASSLARGNPTDTQYF. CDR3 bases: TGTGCCAGCAGCTTAGCCCGAGGAAACCCCACAGATACGCAGTATTTT. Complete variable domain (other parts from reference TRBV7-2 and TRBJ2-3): GAGVSQSPSNKVTEKGKDVELRCDPISGHTALYWYRQSLGQGLEFLIYFQGNSAPDKSGLPSDRFSAERTGGSVSTLTIQRTQQEDSAVYLCASSLARGNPTDTQYFGPGTRLTVL.